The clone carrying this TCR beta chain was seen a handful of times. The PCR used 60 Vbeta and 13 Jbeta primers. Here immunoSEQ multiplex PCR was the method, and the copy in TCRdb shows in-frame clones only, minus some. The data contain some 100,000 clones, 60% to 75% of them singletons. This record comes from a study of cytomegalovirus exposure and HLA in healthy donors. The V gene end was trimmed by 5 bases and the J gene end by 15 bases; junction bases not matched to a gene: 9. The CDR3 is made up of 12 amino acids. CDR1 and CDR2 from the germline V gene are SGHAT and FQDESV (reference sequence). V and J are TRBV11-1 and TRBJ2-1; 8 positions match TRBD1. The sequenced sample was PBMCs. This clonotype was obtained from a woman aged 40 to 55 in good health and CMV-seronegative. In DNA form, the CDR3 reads TGTGCCAGCAGCACCCGACAGGGGCCGTCGTTCTTC. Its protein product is CASSTRQGPSFF. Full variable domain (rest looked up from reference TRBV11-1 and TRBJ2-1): EAEVAQSPRYKITEKSQAVAFWCDPISGHATLYWYRQILGQGPELLVQFQDESVVDDSQLPKDRFSAERLKGVDSTLKIQPAELGDSAMYLCASSTRQGPSFFGPGTRLTVL.